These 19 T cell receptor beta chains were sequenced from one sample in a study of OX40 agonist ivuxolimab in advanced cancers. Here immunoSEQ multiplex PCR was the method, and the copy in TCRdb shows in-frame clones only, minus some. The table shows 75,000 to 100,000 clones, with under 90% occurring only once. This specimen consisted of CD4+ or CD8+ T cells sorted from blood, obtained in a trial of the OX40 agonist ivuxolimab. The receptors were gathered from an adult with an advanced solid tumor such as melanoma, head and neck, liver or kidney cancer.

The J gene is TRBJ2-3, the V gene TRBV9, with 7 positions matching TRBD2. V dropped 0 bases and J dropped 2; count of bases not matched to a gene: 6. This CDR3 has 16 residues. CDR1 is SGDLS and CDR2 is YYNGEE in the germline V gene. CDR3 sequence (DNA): TGTGCCAGCAGCGTAGAAGGGACTACCCCCACAGATACGCAGTATTTT. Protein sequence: CASSVEGTTPTDTQYF.

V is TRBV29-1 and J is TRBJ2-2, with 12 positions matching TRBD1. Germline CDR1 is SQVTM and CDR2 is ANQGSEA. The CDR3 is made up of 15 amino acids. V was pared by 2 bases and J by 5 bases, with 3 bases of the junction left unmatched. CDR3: CSVERDRGPTGELFF. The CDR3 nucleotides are TGCAGCGTTGAAAGGGACAGGGGGCCTACCGGGGAGCTGTTTTTT.

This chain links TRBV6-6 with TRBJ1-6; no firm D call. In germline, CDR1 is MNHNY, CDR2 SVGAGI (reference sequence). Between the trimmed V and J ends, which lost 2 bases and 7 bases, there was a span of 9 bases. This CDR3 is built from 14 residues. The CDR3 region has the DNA TGTGCCAGCAGTTACCCGGACGGGAATTCACCCCTCCACTTT. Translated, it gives CASSYPDGNSPLHF.

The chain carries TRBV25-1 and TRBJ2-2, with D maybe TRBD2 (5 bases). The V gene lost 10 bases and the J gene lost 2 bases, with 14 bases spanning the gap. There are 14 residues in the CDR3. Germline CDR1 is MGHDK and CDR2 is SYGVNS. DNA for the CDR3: TGTGCCACCGAGGGTCGCGGAAACACCGGGGAGCTGTTTTTT. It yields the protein CATEGRGNTGELFF.

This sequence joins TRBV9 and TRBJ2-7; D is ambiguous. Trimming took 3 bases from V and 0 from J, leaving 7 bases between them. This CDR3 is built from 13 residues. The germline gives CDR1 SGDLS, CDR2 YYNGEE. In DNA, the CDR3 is TGTGCCAGCAGCGCCGGTAGCTCCTACGAGCAGTACTTC. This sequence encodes CASSAGSSYEQYF.

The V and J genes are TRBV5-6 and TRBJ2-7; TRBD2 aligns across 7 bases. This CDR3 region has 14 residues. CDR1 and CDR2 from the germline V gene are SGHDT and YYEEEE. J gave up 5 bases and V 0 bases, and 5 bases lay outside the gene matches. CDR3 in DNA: TGTGCCAGCAGCTTGGCGGGGGGTGCGGACGAGCAGTACTTC. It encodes CASSLAGGADEQYF. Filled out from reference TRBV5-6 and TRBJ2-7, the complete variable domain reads DAGVTQSPTHLIKTRGQQVTLRCSPKSGHDTVSWYQQALGQGPQFIFQYYEEEERQRGNFPDRFSGHQFPNYSSELNVNALLLGDSALYLCASSLAGGADEQYFGPGTRLTVT.

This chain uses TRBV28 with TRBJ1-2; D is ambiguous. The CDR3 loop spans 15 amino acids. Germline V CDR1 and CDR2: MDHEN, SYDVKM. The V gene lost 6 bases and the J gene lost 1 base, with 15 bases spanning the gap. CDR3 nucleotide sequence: TGTGCCAGCAGCCCGACTCATTGGGGTAACTATGGCTACACCTTC. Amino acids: CASSPTHWGNYGYTF.

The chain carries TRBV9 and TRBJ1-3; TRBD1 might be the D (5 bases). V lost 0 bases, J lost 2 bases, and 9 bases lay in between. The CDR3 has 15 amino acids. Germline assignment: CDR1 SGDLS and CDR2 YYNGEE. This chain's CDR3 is CASSVERGTGNTIYF. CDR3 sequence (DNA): TGTGCCAGCAGCGTAGAGCGGGGGACTGGAAACACCATATATTTT.

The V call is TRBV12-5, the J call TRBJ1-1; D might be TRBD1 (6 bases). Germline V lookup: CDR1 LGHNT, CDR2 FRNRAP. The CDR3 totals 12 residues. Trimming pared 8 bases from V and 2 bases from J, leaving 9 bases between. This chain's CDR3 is CASWDINTEAFF. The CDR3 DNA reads TGTGCTAGTTGGGACATCAACACTGAAGCTTTCTTT. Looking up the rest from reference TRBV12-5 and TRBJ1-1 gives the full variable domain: DARVTQTPRHKVTEMGQEVTMRCQPILGHNTVFWYRQTMMQGLELLAYFRNRAPLDDSGMPKDRFSAEMPDATLATLKIQPSEPRDSAVYFCASWDINTEAFFGQGTRLTVV.

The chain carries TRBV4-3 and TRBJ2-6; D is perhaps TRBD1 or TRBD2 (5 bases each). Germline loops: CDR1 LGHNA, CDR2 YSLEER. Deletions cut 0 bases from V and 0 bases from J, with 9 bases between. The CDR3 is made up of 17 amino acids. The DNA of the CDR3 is TGCGCCAGCAGCCAAGATAGAGGGGACTCTGGGGCCAACGTCCTGACTTTC. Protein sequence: CASSQDRGDSGANVLTF.

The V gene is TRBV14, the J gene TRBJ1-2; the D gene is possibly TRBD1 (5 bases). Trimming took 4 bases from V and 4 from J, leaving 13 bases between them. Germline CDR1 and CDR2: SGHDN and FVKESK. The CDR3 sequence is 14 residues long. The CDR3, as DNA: TGTGCCAGCAGCCTGGTCGGGGCAGGCTATGGCTACACCTTC. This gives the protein CASSLVGAGYGYTF.

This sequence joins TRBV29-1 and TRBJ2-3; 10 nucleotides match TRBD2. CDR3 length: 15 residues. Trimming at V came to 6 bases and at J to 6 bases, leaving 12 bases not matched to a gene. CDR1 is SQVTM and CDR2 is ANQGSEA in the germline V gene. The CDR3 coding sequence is TGCAGCGTAGCCCCCCTAGCGGGGGCTGTTGATACGCAGTATTTT. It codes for CSVAPLAGAVDTQYF.

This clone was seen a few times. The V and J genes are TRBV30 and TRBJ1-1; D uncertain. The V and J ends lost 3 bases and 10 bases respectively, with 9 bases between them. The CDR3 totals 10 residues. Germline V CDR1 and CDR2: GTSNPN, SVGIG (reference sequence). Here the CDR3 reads CAWRLPGAFF. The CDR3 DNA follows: TGTGCCTGGAGACTCCCGGGAGCTTTCTTT.

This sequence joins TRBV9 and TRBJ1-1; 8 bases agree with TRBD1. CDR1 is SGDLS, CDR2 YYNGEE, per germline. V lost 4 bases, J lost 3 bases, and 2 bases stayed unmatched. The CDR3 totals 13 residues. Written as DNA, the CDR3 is TGTGCCAGCAGCACACAGGGGGACACTGAAGCTTTCTTT. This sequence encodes CASSTQGDTEAFF.

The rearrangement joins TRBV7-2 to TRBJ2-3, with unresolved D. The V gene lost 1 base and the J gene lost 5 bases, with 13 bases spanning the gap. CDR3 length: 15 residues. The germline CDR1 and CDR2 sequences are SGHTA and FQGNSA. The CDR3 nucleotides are TGTGCCAGCAGCTTAGGCGACCCCCGAGAAGATACGCAGTATTTT. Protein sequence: CASSLGDPREDTQYF.

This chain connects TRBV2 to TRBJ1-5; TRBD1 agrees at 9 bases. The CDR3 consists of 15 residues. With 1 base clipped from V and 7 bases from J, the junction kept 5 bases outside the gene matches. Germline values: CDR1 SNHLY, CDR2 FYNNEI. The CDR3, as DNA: TGTGCCAGCAGTGAAGGAGCGGGACAGGGCCAGCCCCAGCATTTT. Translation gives CASSEGAGQGQPQHF.

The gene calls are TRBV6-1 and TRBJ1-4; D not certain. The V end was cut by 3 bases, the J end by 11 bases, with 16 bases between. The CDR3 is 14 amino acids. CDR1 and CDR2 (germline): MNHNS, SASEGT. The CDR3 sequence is CASSDSVPSGKLFF. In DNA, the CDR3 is TGTGCCAGCAGTGATTCCGTCCCCTCCGGGAAACTGTTTTTT.

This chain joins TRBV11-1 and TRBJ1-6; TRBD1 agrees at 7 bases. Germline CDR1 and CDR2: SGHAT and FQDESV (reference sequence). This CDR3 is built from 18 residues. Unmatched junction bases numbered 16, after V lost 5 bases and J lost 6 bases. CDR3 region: CASSELTGTVTLNSPLHF. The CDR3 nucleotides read TGTGCCAGCAGCGAACTCACCGGGACAGTAACTCTTAATTCACCCCTCCACTTT.

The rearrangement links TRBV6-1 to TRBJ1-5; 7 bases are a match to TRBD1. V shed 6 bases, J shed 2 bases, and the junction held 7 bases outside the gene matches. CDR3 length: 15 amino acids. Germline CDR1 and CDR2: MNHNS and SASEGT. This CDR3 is CASRQQGMGNQPQHF. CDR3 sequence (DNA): TGTGCCAGCAGACAACAGGGGATGGGCAATCAGCCCCAGCATTTT.